What follows are 27 T cell receptor beta chains derived from one specimen sequenced in a study of blood T cells in healthy people across ages. A sample-barcoded 5' primer and a J-beta primer mix were used in a second PCR of roughly 7 to 12 cycles. Via MiXCR, TCRdb re-called the 5' RACE reads, giving one row per CDR3 protein. The sample lists around 700,000 distinct CDR3 sequences, around a quarter occurring once. These data are also associated with another study on T cells of mothers and their children.

The material sequenced was blood. These TCRs come from a boy between 5 and 17 years old in good health.

In this sample, this clonotype turned up many times. The chain couples TRBV20-1 to TRBJ2-5; 7 bases line up with TRBD2. Trimming took 1 base from V and 6 from J; bases not matched to a gene: 5. The CDR3 is 13 residues long. Germline-derived CDR1 and CDR2 are DFQATT and SNEGSKA (reference sequence). Written as DNA, the CDR3 is TGCAGTGCTAGAGGGGGAGGGCTGAAGACCCAGTACTTC. It yields the protein CSARGGGLKTQYF.

This clonotype was seen only a few times. The chain recombines TRBV2 with TRBJ2-5; D is perhaps TRBD1 (6 bases). Trimming took off 0 bases at V and 7 bases at J, with 15 bases between the two ends. The CDR3 loop spans 15 amino acids. Germline V gives CDR1 SNHLY, CDR2 FYNNEI. In DNA form, the CDR3 reads TGTGCCAGCAGTGAAGCAAGGGGGTCGGAGGTGACCCAGTACTTC. Encoded protein: CASSEARGSEVTQYF.

This chain links TRBV11-2 with TRBJ2-1, with 7 bases fitting TRBD2. The CDR3 is made up of 14 amino acids. V was pared by 2 bases and J by 6 bases, with 4 bases of the junction left unmatched. The V gene's germline CDR1 is SGHAT and CDR2 FQNNGV. The CDR3 DNA follows: TGTGCCAGCAGCTTATATGTAGCGGGCAATGAGCAGTTCTTC. It is translated as CASSLYVAGNEQFF.

This clonotype has a handful of counts. The chain joins TRBV29-1 to TRBJ1-1; D not certain. V gave up 7 bases and J gave up 4 bases, with 10 bases separating them. There are 11 residues in the CDR3. CDR1 and CDR2 from the germline V gene are SQVTM and ANQGSEA. CDR3 residues: CSGQETTEAFF. DNA of the CDR3: TGCAGCGGCCAGGAGACCACTGAAGCTTTCTTT.

The rearrangement uses TRBV6-2 or TRBV6-3 and TRBJ2-5; D might be TRBD1 (6 bases). V lost 2 bases and J 11 bases, leaving 27 bases between the germline ends. Germline lookup yields CDR1 MNHEY and CDR2 SVGEGT. The length of the CDR3 is 17 residues. The DNA for the CDR3 is TGTGCCAGCAGTTACCGATCTATACAGGGCACCCTCGGGGAGCAGTACTTC. Residues: CASSYRSIQGTLGEQYF.

This rearrangement joins TRBV6-1 to TRBJ2-7, with 9 bases that match TRBD2. This CDR3 has 16 residues. CDR1 is MNHNS, CDR2 SASEGT, per germline. With 4 bases clipped from V and 0 bases from J, the junction kept 7 bases outside the gene matches. The CDR3 DNA reads as TGTGCCAGCAGTGGTAGCGGGGGCCTTAGCTCCTACGAGCAGTACTTC. Translated, it gives CASSGSGGLSSYEQYF.

This chain uses TRBV4-1 with TRBJ2-1, with no clear D. Per the germline V gene, CDR1 is MGHRA and CDR2 is YSYEKL. Trimming shortened V by 4 bases and J by 0 bases, and 10 bases separated the two germline ends. The CDR3 extends over 15 amino acids. The CDR3 DNA follows: TGCGCCAGCAGCCGGGTCCCAGACTCCTACAATGAGCAGTTCTTC. It is translated as CASSRVPDSYNEQFF.

This chain links TRBV7-2 with TRBJ2-5; possibly TRBD2 for D (7 bases). Trimming cost V 4 bases and J 4 bases, with 10 bases left between them. The length of the CDR3 is 13 residues. CDR1 is SGHTA, CDR2 FQGNSA, per germline. This CDR3 reads CASSYRGAETQYF. The CDR3 bases are TGTGCCAGCAGCTATCGGGGGGCAGAGACCCAGTACTTC.

This clonotype was detected once. This chain connects TRBV20-1 to TRBJ2-1; no reliable D call. Germline-derived CDR1 and CDR2 are DFQATT and SNEGSKA (reference sequence). The CDR3 spans 16 residues. Trimming removed 1 base from V and 5 bases from J, with 18 bases in between. CDR3 bases: TGCAGTGCTAGAGTGGTGGCCCACCCGGACCACAATGAGCAGTTCTTC. This sequence encodes CSARVVAHPDHNEQFF.

The sample holds a few counts of this clonotype. The V and J genes are TRBV27 and TRBJ2-5; D gene unclear. The CDR3 sequence is 13 residues long. The V gene lost 6 bases and the J gene lost 0 bases, with 8 bases spanning the gap. From germline, CDR1 is MNHEY and CDR2 SMNVEV (reference sequence). Written as DNA, the CDR3 is TGTGCCAGCAGCCTTATGTACCAAGAGACCCAGTACTTC. This translates into CASSLMYQETQYF.

The V and J genes are TRBV7-9 and TRBJ2-7; 7 bases agree with TRBD1. CDR3 size: 14 residues. Germline-derived CDR1 and CDR2 are SEHNR and FQNEAQ (reference sequence). Germline trimming cut 8 bases from V and 6 bases from J; bases unmatched to any gene: 13. The CDR3 region is CASQPRTGEGEQYF. In DNA form, the CDR3 reads TGTGCCAGCCAACCTAGAACAGGGGAAGGCGAGCAGTACTTC.

In DNA, the CDR3 is TGTGCCACCAGCAGAGATCCGGGCGGAACCTACAATGAGCAGTTCTTC. Encoded protein: CATSRDPGGTYNEQFF. The chain links TRBV15 to TRBJ2-1; D remains ambiguous. This CDR3 has 16 residues. Trimming took 0 bases from V and 2 from J, leaving 11 bases between them. Per the germline V gene, CDR1 is LNHNV and CDR2 is YYDKDF (reference sequence). Full variable domain (remainder filled in from reference TRBV15 and TRBJ2-1): DAMVIQNPRYQVTQFGKPVTLSCSQTLNHNVMYWYQQKSSQAPKLLFHYYDKDFNNEADTPDNFQSRRPNTSFCFLDIRSPGLGDTAMYLCATSRDPGGTYNEQFFGPGTRLTVL.

The J gene is TRBJ1-1, the V gene TRBV29-1; TRBD1 matches 9 bases. Trimming removed 6 bases from V and 4 bases from J; junction bases left unmatched: 9. Germline V gene sequence: CDR1 SQVTM, CDR2 ANQGSEA. The CDR3 is made up of 14 amino acids. In DNA, the CDR3 is TGCAGCGTCGATCCGACAGGGGGGGGCACTGAAGCTTTCTTT. Translating it yields CSVDPTGGGTEAFF. The full variable domain, its missing parts supplied by reference TRBV29-1 and TRBJ1-1, is SAVISQKPSRDICQRGTSLTIQCQVDSQVTMMFWYRQQPGQSLTLIATANQGSEATYESGFVIDKFPISRPNLTFSTLTVSNMSPEDSSIYLCSVDPTGGGTEAFFGQGTRLTVV.

The rearrangement uses TRBV12-3 or TRBV12-4 and TRBJ2-1; 7 positions agree with TRBD2. The CDR3 runs to 18 residues. Germline trimming cut 6 bases from V and 10 bases from J; bases unmatched to any gene: 24. The CDR3 DNA reads as TGTGCCAGCAGCCCAACCCCGAGACTAGTGGGAGGGCCGGGAGAGCAGTTCTTC. It is translated as CASSPTPRLVGGPGEQFF.

This chain links TRBV6-5 with TRBJ1-1, with D unclear. The germline V gene encodes CDR1 MNHEY and CDR2 SVGAGI. The V end lost 1 base, the J end lost 7 bases, and 10 bases lay between the germline ends. This CDR3 is built from 13 residues. The CDR3 DNA reads as TGTGCCAGCAGTTACTTTGGTGAACTTGAAGCTTTCTTT. This encodes CASSYFGELEAFF.

This chain joins TRBV14 and TRBJ2-7; D is unclear. The J call may be mistaken, given a closer DNA end match to TRBJ2-1. The CDR3 has 14 amino acids. Germline values: CDR1 SGHDN, CDR2 FVKESK. CDR3 region: CASSQEGWRNEQFF. CDR3 DNA sequence: TGTGCCAGCAGCCAAGAAGGATGGCGCAATGAGCAGTTCTTC.

V is TRBV6-5 and J is TRBJ2-5; D gene uncertain. CDR1 is MNHEY and CDR2 is SVGAGI in the germline V gene. The germline V and J ends were trimmed by 2 bases and 3 bases, with 7 bases remaining between them. This CDR3 comprises 13 residues. CDR3 in DNA: TGTGCCAGCAGTTACGACACTGAAGAGACCCAGTACTTC. Translation gives CASSYDTEETQYF.

The chain is built from TRBV5-5 and TRBJ2-5; D uncertain. The CDR3 is 13 residues long. Between the trimmed V and J ends, which lost 4 bases and 5 bases, there was a span of 12 bases. Germline CDR1 reads SGHKS; CDR2 reads YYEKEE (reference sequence). The CDR3 spells CASSRGPPETQYF. The CDR3 DNA follows: TGTGCCAGCAGCAGAGGACCCCCGGAGACCCAGTACTTC.

This clonotype has at least ten counts. This chain connects TRBV28 to TRBJ2-5; no clear D gene. TRBJ2-7 matches the DNA end more closely, so the J call is doubtful. Germline V CDR1 and CDR2: MDHEN, SYDVKM. This CDR3 is 11 amino acids long. Here the CDR3 reads CASSPRYEQYF. For the CDR3, the DNA is TGTGCCAGCAGTCCCCGGTACGAGCAGTACTTC.

The rearrangement joins TRBV28 to TRBJ1-5; D gene unclear. CDR1 MDHEN and CDR2 SYDVKM come from the germline V gene. The V end was cut by 4 bases, the J end by 0 bases, with 22 bases between. This CDR3 region has 19 residues. The CDR3 here is CASSSPVDANTYSNQPQHF. The CDR3 DNA reads as TGTGCCAGCAGTTCCCCAGTCGATGCGAATACGTATAGCAATCAGCCCCAGCATTTT. Drawing the rest from reference TRBV28 and TRBJ1-5, the complete variable domain is DVKVTQSSRYLVKRTGEKVFLECVQDMDHENMFWYRQDPGLGLRLIYFSYDVKMKEKGDIPEGYSVSREKKERFSLILESASTNQTSMYLCASSSPVDANTYSNQPQHFGDGTRLSIL.

The V gene is TRBV5-6, the J gene TRBJ2-3; 9 positions match TRBD2. Trimming at V came to 1 base and at J to 6 bases, leaving 6 bases not matched to a gene. The germline V gene has CDR1 SGHDT and CDR2 YYEEEE. CDR3 length: 15 amino acids. CDR3 residues: CASSLPGTSRDTQYF. For the CDR3, the DNA is TGTGCCAGCAGCTTGCCCGGGACTAGCCGGGATACGCAGTATTTT. Filled out from reference TRBV5-6 and TRBJ2-3, the complete variable domain reads DAGVTQSPTHLIKTRGQQVTLRCSPKSGHDTVSWYQQALGQGPQFIFQYYEEEERQRGNFPDRFSGHQFPNYSSELNVNALLLGDSALYLCASSLPGTSRDTQYFGPGTRLTVL.

About this clonotype: This CDR3 fails to terminate in the conserved phenylalanine or tryptophan, so it likely reflects a read error. The rearrangement joins TRBV12-3 or TRBV12-4 to TRBJ2-4; 14 bases line up with TRBD2. This CDR3 is 14 amino acids long. The V segment lost 6 bases and the J segment 13 bases; nucleotides outside the gene matches: 8. The CDR3, as DNA: TGTGCCAGCAGCCACGGACTAGCGGGGGGTACACAGTACCTC. Translating it yields CASSHGLAGGTQYL.

This clonotype turned up a few times. The rearrangement joins TRBV6-1 to TRBJ1-2; 7 nucleotides align to TRBD1. The CDR3 is made up of 14 amino acids. J was trimmed by 6 bases and V by 4 bases; bases with no gene match: 8. Germline values: CDR1 MNHNS, CDR2 SASEGT. The CDR3 is CASSARDSSDGYTF. CDR3 nucleotides: TGTGCCAGCAGTGCAAGGGACAGCTCCGATGGCTACACCTTC.

The genes are TRBV4-3 and TRBJ2-1; 10 bases are a match to TRBD1. Germline lookup yields CDR1 LGHNA and CDR2 YSLEER. CDR3 length: 15 amino acids. The ends lost 4 bases at V and 3 bases at J; junction bases unmatched: 3. The DNA for the CDR3 is TGCGCCAGCAGCCCCCGGGACAGGGGCTACAATGAGCAGTTCTTC. Protein product: CASSPRDRGYNEQFF.

The sample holds a few counts of this clonotype. The J gene is TRBJ2-3, the V gene TRBV10-2, with 8 positions matching TRBD2. V lost 4 bases, J lost 3 bases, and 6 bases stayed unmatched. The V gene's germline CDR1 is WSHSY and CDR2 SAAADI. The CDR3 consists of 15 residues. CDR3 sequence reads: CASSVGSGGTDTQYF. The DNA of the CDR3 is TGCGCCAGCAGTGTAGGTTCGGGAGGGACAGATACGCAGTATTTT.

This clonotype has more than one count but fewer than ten. CDR3 DNA sequence: TGTGCCAGCTCCCCTTCAGGGGGGGCCACTGAAGCTTTCTTT. It specifies CASSPSGGATEAFF. V usage is TRBV18 and J usage is TRBJ1-1, with 7 nucleotides matching TRBD1. The germline V gene encodes CDR1 KGHSH and CDR2 LQKENI. The CDR3 contains 14 residues. Trimming at V came to 6 bases and at J to 4 bases, leaving 8 bases not matched to a gene.

The chain has TRBV11-1 and TRBJ1-1; weak D call: TRBD1 (6 bases). The germline V and J ends were trimmed by 5 bases and 0 bases, with 13 bases remaining between them. This CDR3 is 15 amino acids long. The germline V gene encodes CDR1 SGHAT and CDR2 FQDESV (reference sequence). The CDR3: CASSRTAFMNTEAFF. The CDR3 bases are TGTGCCAGCAGCAGGACAGCGTTCATGAACACTGAAGCTTTCTTT.